A single sample gave rise to the 24 T cell receptor beta chains below, sequenced in a study of blood T cells in healthy people across ages (dated by TCRdb to 2014 to 2015). Library creation used 5' RACE. The instrument given in TCRdb is Illumina HiSeq 2500. A second PCR of roughly 7 to 11 cycles was performed with a sample-barcoded 5' primer and a J-beta primer mix. The raw public data were reprocessed by TCRdb itself: fastp quality trimming at Q25, MiXCR clonotype calling, in-frame beta chains only. Identical CDR3 proteins give one entry, which carries the most common genes and DNA. The sample table holds a few hundred thousand distinct CDR3 sequences, of which roughly 29% were seen once. Less than 20% of the sample goes to the ten largest clones. Input material: blood. These receptor sequences come from a woman in her 70s in good health.

Only a few counts were recorded for this clonotype. This chain links TRBV30 with TRBJ1-2; D uncertain. The CDR3 has 13 residues. The V gene lost 6 bases and the J gene lost 2 bases, with 13 bases spanning the gap. The germline gives CDR1 GTSNPN, CDR2 SVGIG (reference sequence). The CDR3 nucleotides are TGTGCCTGTCGGAACAGATTAAACTATGGCTACACCTTC. It translates to CACRNRLNYGYTF. Filled out from reference TRBV30 and TRBJ1-2, the complete variable domain reads SQTIHQWPATLVQPVGSPLSLECTVEGTSNPNLYWYRQAAGRGLQLLFYSVGIGQISSEVPQNLSASRPQDRQFILSSKKLLLSDSGFYLCACRNRLNYGYTFGSGTRLTVV.

This clonotype came up a few times. This sequence joins TRBV5-1 and TRBJ2-2; 8 bases fit TRBD2. The germline CDR1 and CDR2 sequences are SGHRS and YFSETQ. The CDR3 spans 17 residues. The V segment lost 1 base and the J segment 0 bases; nucleotides outside the gene matches: 5. CDR3: CASSLNGGAPNTGELFF. The CDR3 DNA sequence: TGCGCCAGCAGCTTGAACGGGGGGGCACCGAACACCGGGGAGCTGTTTTTT.

This chain connects TRBV29-1 to TRBJ1-2; D is unresolved. Between the trimmed V and J ends, which lost 4 bases and 4 bases, there was a span of 13 bases. This CDR3 contains 13 residues. The germline CDR1 and CDR2 sequences are SQVTM and ANQGSEA. In DNA, the CDR3 is TGCAGCGTTGGATCCTCCGCGCCCTATGGCTACACCTTC. It codes for CSVGSSAPYGYTF.

In this sample, this clonotype turned up a few times. This sequence joins TRBV9 and TRBJ2-5; maybe TRBD2 (5 bases). V was pared by 2 bases and J by 11 bases, with 16 bases between. The germline CDR1 and CDR2 sequences are SGDLS and YYNGEE. The CDR3 loop spans 13 amino acids. The CDR3 region is CASSVGPLEEQYF. The CDR3 nucleotides read TGTGCCAGCAGCGTTGGACCCTTGGAGGAGCAGTACTTC.

The chain is built from TRBV10-3 and TRBJ1-1; tentatively, D is TRBD1 (6 bases). V dropped 3 bases and J dropped 2 bases, with 7 bases sitting between them. The CDR3 contains 13 residues. Germline CDR1 and CDR2: ENHRY and SYGVKD. The CDR3 region is CAISDRGNTEAFF. CDR3 sequence (DNA): TGTGCCATCAGTGACAGGGGCAACACTGAAGCTTTCTTT.

This clonotype was counted between two and nine times. V and J are TRBV3-1 and TRBJ2-3; 8 positions match TRBD2. Germline V CDR1 and CDR2: LGHDT, YNNKEL (reference sequence). V was clipped by 1 base and J by 4 bases; unmatched bases: 1. CDR3 size: 14 residues. The CDR3 sequence is CASSQGAGADTQYF. The CDR3 DNA follows: TGTGCCAGCAGCCAAGGAGCGGGGGCAGATACGCAGTATTTT.

This clonotype was seen a few times. This chain uses TRBV4-2 with TRBJ2-3, with 8 bases identical to TRBD2. The length of the CDR3 is 15 residues. Germline CDR1 reads LGHNA; CDR2 reads YNFKEQ. Germline trimming cut 2 bases from V and 5 bases from J; bases unmatched to any gene: 6. For the CDR3, the DNA is TGTGCCAGCAGCCAAATGGCGGGGGGAGGAGATACGCAGTATTTT. Protein product: CASSQMAGGGDTQYF.

The chain joins TRBV4-2 to TRBJ2-5; possible D gene TRBD2, 6 bases. Germline V CDR1 and CDR2: LGHNA, YNFKEQ. CDR3 length: 16 residues. Trimming stripped 0 bases from V and 5 bases from J, with 16 bases between. The CDR3 loop is CASSQDPGLLKETQYF. The CDR3 DNA follows: TGTGCCAGCAGCCAAGATCCCGGACTACTAAAGGAGACCCAGTACTTC.

The chain is built from TRBV2 and TRBJ2-5; the match to TRBD2 covers 8 bases. The CDR3 sequence is 14 residues long. Germline-derived CDR1 and CDR2 are SNHLY and FYNNEI. V lost 6 bases and J lost 3; bases outside the gene matches: 6. The CDR3 sequence: CASSSRGGEETQYF. In DNA form, the CDR3 reads TGTGCCAGCAGCTCCCGGGGGGGCGAAGAGACCCAGTACTTC.

Ten or more counts support this clonotype. This rearrangement joins TRBV10-3 to TRBJ2-1; D call uncertain. This CDR3 has 12 residues. Germline loops: CDR1 ENHRY, CDR2 SYGVKD. The ends were cut back, 3 bases at V and 5 bases at J, with 5 bases in the middle. CDR3 in amino acids: CAISEQHNEQFF. The CDR3 nucleotides are TGTGCCATCAGTGAACAGCACAATGAGCAGTTCTTC.

This clonotype has only a few counts. The rearrangement uses TRBV6-5 and TRBJ2-6, with 7 bases lining up with TRBD2. With 7 bases clipped from V and 0 bases from J, the junction kept 3 bases outside the gene matches. Germline V gives CDR1 MNHEY, CDR2 SVGAGI. The CDR3 runs 15 residues. The DNA of the CDR3 is TGTGCCAGCAAGCGGGGTTCCTCTGGGGCCAACGTCCTGACTTTC. This translates into CASKRGSSGANVLTF.

This clonotype was seen a handful of times. This sequence joins TRBV12-3 or TRBV12-4 and TRBJ2-5; 7 bases line up with TRBD2. This CDR3 contains 16 residues. V trimming: 3 bases; J trimming: 6 bases; junction bases outside the gene matches: 13. CDR3 nucleotide sequence: TGTGCCAGCAGTTTCGGGAGCGGGGCCACGGGGAAGACCCAGTACTTC. It encodes CASSFGSGATGKTQYF.

This clonotype has just a few counts. V usage is TRBV12-3 or TRBV12-4 and J usage is TRBJ1-4; D is possibly TRBD1 (5 bases). V lost 3 bases, J lost 8 bases, and 13 bases lay in between. This CDR3 has 14 residues. The CDR3 nucleotides are TGTGCCAGCAGTTTTGACGGGACTCTAGAAAAACTGTTTTTT. It yields the protein CASSFDGTLEKLFF.

This clonotype was observed once. The chain has TRBV2 and TRBJ2-1, with 14 bases that match TRBD2. This CDR3 spans 18 amino acids. J lost 4 bases, V lost 7 bases, and 12 bases had no gene match. Germline CDR1 SNHLY, CDR2 FYNNEI. The DNA for the CDR3 is TGTGCCAGCAATCCCCTAGTCCGACTAGCGGGGGGGTACAATGAGCAGTTCTTC. This translates into CASNPLVRLAGGYNEQFF. Looking up the rest from reference TRBV2 and TRBJ2-1 gives the full variable domain: EPEVTQTPSHQVTQMGQEVILRCVPISNHLYFYWYRQILGQKVEFLVSFYNNEISEKSEIFDDQFSVERPDGSNFTLKIRSTKLEDSAMYFCASNPLVRLAGGYNEQFFGPGTRLTVL.

V gene TRBV2 combines with J gene TRBJ2-1; 13 bases map to TRBD2. Germline lookup yields CDR1 SNHLY and CDR2 FYNNEI. V was clipped by 5 bases and J by 7 bases; unmatched bases: 8. The CDR3 totals 16 residues. CDR3 sequence: CASSPTSGGHGNEQFF. CDR3 DNA sequence: TGTGCCAGCAGTCCGACTAGCGGGGGGCACGGGAATGAGCAGTTCTTC.

J is TRBJ2-7 and V is TRBV7-9, with 8 positions matching TRBD1. In germline, CDR1 is SEHNR, CDR2 FQNEAQ (reference sequence). This CDR3 has 13 residues. The ends lost 3 bases at V and 5 bases at J; junction bases unmatched: 3. In DNA form, the CDR3 reads TGTGCCAGCAGCTTTGGGACAGGACACGAGCAGTACTTC. Translation: CASSFGTGHEQYF.

This clonotype was recorded a few times. The rearrangement joins TRBV7-9 to TRBJ2-6; weak D call: TRBD1 (5 bases). V was cut by 2 bases and J by 1 base, with 9 bases left in between. CDR1 and CDR2 (germline): SEHNR, FQNEAQ (reference sequence). The CDR3 is made up of 16 amino acids. CDR3 DNA sequence: TGTGCCAGCAGCTTAAAGGGGTCATCTGGGGCCAACGTCCTGACTTTC. This codes for CASSLKGSSGANVLTF.

This clonotype was counted between two and nine times. The chain recombines TRBV5-1 with TRBJ2-3; 8 bases match TRBD2. CDR3 length: 16 amino acids. Germline V gene sequence: CDR1 SGHRS, CDR2 YFSETQ. The ends lost 0 bases at V and 0 bases at J; junction bases unmatched: 3. For the CDR3, the DNA is TGCGCCAGCAGCTTGGGACTAGCGACTAGCACAGATACGCAGTATTTT. Translated: CASSLGLATSTDTQYF.

This clonotype came up a few times. The chain is built from TRBV21-1 and TRBJ2-7; TRBD2 reflects the table's D call only, with no check against the DNA. TRBV21-1 is noted as a pseudogene. The length of the CDR3 is 18 residues. This chain's CDR3 is CASSIPGLAGGHSYEQYF. The CDR3 DNA is TGTGCCAGCAGCATCCCGGGACTAGCGGGGGGGCACTCCTACGAGCAGTACTTC.

Regarding this clonotype: Here the CDR3 omits its conserved ending phenylalanine or tryptophan, so a read error is the likely source. The J gene is TRBJ1-2, the V gene TRBV5-1; D remains unclear. The CDR3 is 16 amino acids. Per the germline V gene, CDR1 is SGHRS and CDR2 is YFSETQ. V lost 0 bases, J lost 2 bases, and 14 bases lay in between. The CDR3 bases are TGCGCCAGCAGCTTGGGGGCGTTTGTGGGAAACTATGGCTACACCATC. This gives the protein CASSLGAFVGNYGYTI.

The chain uses TRBV6-1 and TRBJ2-2; 13 bases align to TRBD2. The CDR3 consists of 17 residues. The germline V gene encodes CDR1 MNHNS and CDR2 SASEGT. V shed 6 bases, J shed 4 bases, and the junction held 8 bases outside the gene matches. CDR3 loop: CASRPPTSGGATGELFF. CDR3 nucleotide sequence: TGTGCCAGCAGGCCCCCTACTAGCGGGGGGGCCACCGGGGAGCTGTTTTTT.

This sequence joins TRBV20-1 and TRBJ2-7, with D hard to call. This CDR3 region has 12 residues. The germline V gene has CDR1 DFQATT and CDR2 SNEGSKA (reference sequence). The V and J ends lost 2 bases and 4 bases respectively, with 9 bases between them. The CDR3 spells CSARPTEYEQYF. Here the CDR3 DNA reads TGCAGTGCTAGACCTACAGAGTACGAGCAGTACTTC.

There are a few counts of this clonotype. The V and J genes are TRBV27 and TRBJ2-7; the D gene is possibly TRBD1 (5 bases). V gave up 5 bases and J gave up 2 bases, with 22 bases separating them. The CDR3 has 17 residues. Germline values: CDR1 MNHEY, CDR2 SMNVEV (reference sequence). CDR3 DNA sequence: TGTGCCAGCAGTCCACGAAGCAGGACAAGCCTTCCCTACGAGCAGTACTTC. It specifies CASSPRSRTSLPYEQYF.

The V call is TRBV6-5, the J call TRBJ1-2; 8 positions match TRBD1. Germline values: CDR1 MNHEY, CDR2 SVGAGI. The CDR3 spans 14 residues. Trimming at V came to 2 bases and at J to 7 bases, leaving 6 bases not matched to a gene. The CDR3 reads CASSYGPGGFGYTF. The CDR3 coding sequence is TGTGCCAGCAGTTACGGACCAGGGGGCTTTGGCTACACCTTC.